A selection of T cell receptor beta chains follows, all from one sample in a study of beta chain features in type 1 diabetes. Method: immunoSEQ multiplex PCR; TCRdb's copy keeps in-frame clones and lacks some. The table has 900,000 or so clones, under 20% seen once. Sequencing used naive CD4+ T cells from blood. The receptor set was obtained from a woman under 30 in good health. Each CDR3 is given with its conserved first and last residue. A D gene is named only where the DNA matches it firmly. Clone size is stated in some rows and not others, as once, few, many or a class when expanded.

>TRBJ2-1|TRBV13|TRBD2|few
CASSLAGGWNEQFF
TGTGCCAGCAGCTTAGCGGGAGGGTGGAATGAGCAGTTCTTC
>TRBJ2-1|TRBV20-1|-|few
CSPPGYNEQFF
TGCAGTCCCCCGGGATACAATGAGCAGTTCTTC
>TRBJ2-5|TRBV9|-|-
CASSAGQKQETQYF
TGTGCCAGCAGCGCCGGACAGAAGCAAGAGACCCAGTACTTC
>TRBJ2-4|TRBV28|-|few
CASSLWAGTENIQYF
TGTGCCAGCAGCCTATGGGCCGGGACGGAAAACATTCAGTACTTC
>TRBJ2-3|TRBV5-4|TRBD2|few
CASSLVSAGGSTSGTDTQYF
TGTGCCAGCAGCTTGGTCTCGGCGGGGGGGAGCACGTCTGGCACAGATACGCAGTATTTT
>TRBJ2-2|TRBV7-2|TRBD2|-
CASSPSSGRAFGELFF
TGTGCCAGCAGCCCCTCTAGCGGGAGGGCCTTCGGGGAGCTGTTTTTT
>TRBJ2-2|TRBV6-5|-|-
CASNTQGLGELFF
TGTGCCAGCAATACACAGGGTCTCGGGGAGCTGTTTTTT
>TRBJ2-7|TRBV28|TRBD2|few
CASSLASSGNYEQYF
TGTGCCAGCAGTTTGGCATCTAGCGGGAACTACGAGCAGTACTTC
>TRBJ2-7|TRBV4-2|TRBD2|few
CASSQDVAGAAYEQYF
TGTGCCAGCAGCCAAGACGTAGCGGGAGCTGCATACGAGCAGTACTTC
>TRBJ1-1|TRBV18|-|few
CASSAANMNTEAFF
TGTGCCAGCTCAGCAGCGAACATGAACACTGAAGCTTTCTTT
>TRBJ2-2|TRBV9|TRBD1|-
CASSVEGQGNTGELFF
TGTGCCAGCAGCGTAGAGGGACAGGGGAACACCGGGGAGCTGTTTTTT
>TRBJ2-6|TRBV7-2|-|-
CASSLHFSGANVLTF
TGTGCCAGCAGCTTACACTTCTCTGGGGCCAACGTCCTGACTTTC
>TRBJ2-3|TRBV4-2|-|-
CASSPGGLHTDTQYF
TGTGCCAGCAGCCCAGGGGGACTGCACACAGATACGCAGTATTTT
>TRBJ1-3|TRBV7-2|-|few
CASSLSGASGNTIYF
TGTGCCAGCAGCTTATCGGGAGCCTCTGGAAACACCATATATTTT
>TRBJ2-7|TRBV21-1|-|-
CASILGQGCDEQYF
TGTGCCAGCATCCTGGGACAGGGGTGCGACGAGCAGTACTTC
>TRBJ2-1|TRBV2|-|few
CASSVDTGNEQFF
TGTGCCAGCAGTGTCGATACCGGCAATGAGCAGTTCTTC
>TRBJ2-7|TRBV7-2|TRBD2|few
CASRLEGTSGSFEQYF
TGTGCCAGCAGGCTAGAAGGGACTAGCGGGAGTTTCGAGCAGTACTTC
>TRBJ2-4|TRBV28|-|-
CASSLWSDPGLAKNIQYF
TGTGCCAGCAGTTTATGGAGTGACCCCGGACTAGCCAAAAACATTCAGTACTTC
>TRBJ2-2|TRBV25-1|-|few
CASSDGAVKDTGELFF
TGTGCCAGCAGTGACGGGGCGGTGAAGGACACCGGGGAGCTGTTTTTT
>TRBJ2-3|TRBV2|-|-
CASEGPDTQYF
TGTGCCTCGGAGGGCCCAGATACGCAGTATTTT
>TRBJ2-3|TRBV5-1|-|-
CASSLVRHHTDTQYF
TGCGCCAGCAGCTTGGTTAGACATCACACAGATACGCAGTATTTT
>TRBJ1-4|TRBV5-6|TRBD1|-
CASSSGTGGGDEKLFF
TGTGCCAGCAGCTCCGGGACAGGGGGCGGCGATGAAAAACTGTTTTTT
>TRBJ1-1|TRBV19|-|-
CASRRQDLDVGEAFF
TGTGCCAGTAGGAGACAGGACCTCGACGTTGGTGAAGCTTTCTTT
>TRBJ2-1|TRBV6-5|TRBD1|few
CASSFTGTGNNEQFF
TGTGCCAGCAGTTTCACCGGGACAGGGAACAATGAGCAGTTCTTC
>TRBJ1-3|TRBV2|-|few
CASSDTMSSGNTIYF
TGTGCCAGCAGTGACACTATGAGCTCTGGAAACACCATATATTTT
>TRBJ2-4|TRBV7-2|-|-
CASSLENIQYF
TGTGCCAGCAGCTTAGAAAACATTCAGTACTTC
>TRBJ1-1|TRBV28|-|few
CASSFELTEAFF
TGTGCCAGCAGTTTCGAATTGACTGAAGCTTTCTTT
>TRBJ2-7|TRBV7-7|TRBD2|-
CASSLRLAGPYEQYF
TGTGCTAGCAGCTTGCGTCTAGCGGGGCCCTACGAGCAGTACTTC
>TRBJ1-2|TRBV5-8|-|-
CATTLILNYGYTF
TGTGCCACCACGTTGATATTAAACTATGGCTACACCTTC
>TRBJ1-4|TRBV28|-|-
CASSTDGRASGKKYWNEKLFF
TGTGCCAGCAGTACCGATGGCCGGGCCTCCGGGAAAAAGTATTGGAATGAAAAACTGTTTTTT
>TRBJ1-1|TRBV7-6|-|-
CASSLNLDGTPQLSFF
TGTGCCAGCAGCTTAAATCTGGATGGGACACCCCAGTTAAGTTTTTTT
>TRBJ2-5|TRBV18|-|-
CASSPDGETQYF
TGTGCCAGCTCCCCCGACGGGGAGACCCAGTACTTC
>TRBJ1-2|TRBV27|-|-
CASRAPGNYGYTF
TGTGCCAGCAGAGCTCCGGGGAACTATGGCTACACCTTC
>TRBJ2-7|TRBV29-1|TRBD1|few
CSVRIMGQLVGEQYF
TGCAGCGTCCGAATTATGGGACAGCTGGTTGGGGAGCAGTACTTC
>TRBJ2-1|TRBV10-3|TRBD2|-
CAARGRDAYNEQFF
TGTGCCGCCCGCGGGAGGGATGCCTACAATGAGCAGTTCTTC
>TRBJ1-4|TRBV5-1|-|few
CASSLRGATNEKLFF
TGCGCCAGCAGCTTGCGAGGAGCAACTAATGAAAAACTGTTTTTT
>TRBJ2-7|TRBV7-2|-|few
CASSLGGTLSYEQYF
TGTGCCAGCAGCTTGGGGGGTACCCTCTCCTACGAGCAGTACTTC
>TRBJ2-6|TRBV4-3|-|few
CASSPWGAPGSGANVLTF
TGCGCCAGCAGCCCGTGGGGAGCCCCCGGCTCTGGGGCCAACGTCCTGACTTTC
>TRBJ2-3|TRBV6-6|-|few
CASSSRLAFVDTQYF
TGTGCCAGCAGTTCCCGACTGGCGTTCGTGGATACGCAGTATTTT
>TRBJ2-6|TRBV7-2|-|-
CASSLGHMAGANVLTF
TGTGCCAGCAGCTTAGGTCACATGGCTGGGGCCAACGTCCTGACTTTC
>TRBJ2-6|TRBV6-6|-|-
CASSSGRAGANVLTF
TGTGCCAGCAGTTCAGGGCGAGCTGGGGCCAACGTCCTGACTTTC
>TRBJ1-2|TRBV7-9|-|few
CASSRSGGGIDYGYTF
TGTGCCAGCAGCCGTTCGGGTGGCGGAATCGACTATGGCTACACCTTC
>TRBJ1-2|TRBV5-6|-|-
CASSLTGINYGYTF
TGTGCCAGCAGCTTAACAGGGATCAACTATGGCTACACCTTC
>TRBJ2-7|TRBV21-1|-|-
CASSKAGRVSLLAGGPASYEQYF
TGTGCCAGCAGCAAAGCGGGTAGGGTTTCGCTACTAGCGGGAGGGCCGGCCTCCTACGAGCAGTACTTC
>TRBJ1-1|TRBV28|-|-
CASSSAPLSGTEAFF
TGTGCCAGCAGTTCCGCACCCTTATCTGGGACTGAAGCTTTCTTT
>TRBJ2-3|TRBV5-5|-|-
CASSRRTSTDTQYF
TGTGCCAGCAGCCGCCGGACAAGCACAGATACGCAGTATTTT
>TRBJ2-3|TRBV4-3|-|few
CASSQDRDTQYF
TGCGCCAGCAGCCAAGATCGCGATACGCAGTATTTT
>TRBJ2-1|TRBV4-1|-|few
CASSQGASGRPNSYEQFF
TGCGCCAGCAGCCAAGGGGCTTCTGGGCGACCCAACTCCTATGAGCAGTTCTTC
>TRBJ1-4|TRBV29-1|-|few
CSVTSATNEKLFF
TGCAGCGTGACCAGTGCAACTAATGAAAAACTGTTTTTT
>TRBJ2-2|TRBV27|-|-
CAAAFSGGETGELFF
TGTGCCGCAGCATTCTCGGGGGGCGAAACAGGGGAGCTGTTTTTT
>TRBJ2-7|TRBV14|TRBD2|few
CASSQDLLAGPVEGEQYF
TGTGCCAGCAGCCAAGACCTTCTAGCGGGCCCGGTAGAGGGGGAGCAGTACTTC
>TRBJ1-5|TRBV21-1|-|-
CARPNPDSNQPQHF
TGTGCCAGACCAAACCCCGATAGCAATCAGCCCCAGCATTTT
>TRBJ2-7|TRBV27|-|few
CASSFQGPTYEQYF
TGTGCCAGCAGTTTCCAGGGGCCAACCTACGAGCAGTACTTC
>TRBJ2-1|TRBV28|TRBD2|-
CASRKAGGLYNEQFF
TGTGCCAGCAGAAAAGCGGGAGGTCTATACAATGAGCAGTTCTTC
>TRBJ2-1|TRBV5-1|-|-
CASSLSADSYNEQFF
TGCGCCAGCAGCTTAAGTGCAGACTCCTACAATGAGCAGTTCTTC
>TRBJ2-5|TRBV6-6|-|few
CASSYGERQTQYF
TGTGCCAGCAGTTACGGAGAGCGCCAGACCCAGTACTTC
>TRBJ2-7|TRBV5-4|TRBD2|few
CASSRGLAGASYEQYF
TGTGCCAGCAGCCGCGGACTAGCGGGAGCGTCCTACGAGCAGTACTTC
>TRBJ2-1|TRBV7-2|-|few
CASSLGGLAYMEQFF
TGTGCCAGCAGCTTAGGGGGACTCGCCTACATGGAGCAGTTCTTC